This entry features one TCR beta chain sequence. As yet, its antigen is unknown. TCRdb processed the 5' RACE reads anew with MiXCR; each CDR3 protein has one entry. The sample shows 100,000 to 150,000 distinct CDR3 sequences, about 8.8% of them seen only once. CDR1 LGHNA and CDR2 YNFKEQ come from the germline V gene. Trimming cost V 3 bases and J 2 bases, with 10 bases left between them. CDR3 length: 15 amino acids. The entry originates in a study of T cells after yellow fever vaccination. The wider study: SMART-Seq v4 Ultra Low Input prepared the low-cell-number fractions. Notes on the study in general: Overlap between CD4 and CD8 compartments was detected for a small share of clonotypes. Abundant clonotypes (contaminants from the bulk population) could be present in FACS-sorted repertoires. The booster saw the reappearance of most primary-vaccination clones (approximately 97% CD4, roughly 90% CD8).

The sequences come from CD8+ T cells sorted from PBMCs, collected on the day of the yellow fever booster vaccination. The sequence came from a man aged 18 to 30 who received the YFV17D yellow fever vaccine. The chain couples TRBV4-2 to TRBJ2-2; possible D gene TRBD2, 6 bases. CDR3: CASSQGLTNTGELFF. The CDR3 DNA reads as TGTGCCAGCAGCCAGGGACTCACTAACACCGGGGAGCTGTTTTTT.